This T cell receptor beta chain was sequenced in a study of blood T cell repertoires in COVID-19. Authors' analysis steps: Cell counts per sample came from amplifying reference gene primers. TCRdb's table, derived via immunoSEQ multiplex PCR, lists solely in-frame clones and lacks some. Clone size and V and J calls were adopted from that table, with D and trimming inferred from the DNA. The sample yields approximately 300,000 clones, about 80% seen once. Seattle researchers signed up patients amid active infection and tracked them longitudinally. V was pared by 8 bases and J by 4 bases, with 6 bases of the junction left unmatched. The CDR3 runs to 13 residues. Germline values: CDR1 LNHDA, CDR2 SQIVND (reference sequence).

The clonotype comes from an older person with COVID-19, enrolled during active disease. Sequencing was carried out using peripheral blood. The rearrangement joins TRBV19 to TRBJ1-2; 8 bases fit TRBD1. The CDR3 nucleotides are TGTGCCAGTGGAAGGACAGGGACCTATGGCTACACCTTC. Its translation is CASGRTGTYGYTF.